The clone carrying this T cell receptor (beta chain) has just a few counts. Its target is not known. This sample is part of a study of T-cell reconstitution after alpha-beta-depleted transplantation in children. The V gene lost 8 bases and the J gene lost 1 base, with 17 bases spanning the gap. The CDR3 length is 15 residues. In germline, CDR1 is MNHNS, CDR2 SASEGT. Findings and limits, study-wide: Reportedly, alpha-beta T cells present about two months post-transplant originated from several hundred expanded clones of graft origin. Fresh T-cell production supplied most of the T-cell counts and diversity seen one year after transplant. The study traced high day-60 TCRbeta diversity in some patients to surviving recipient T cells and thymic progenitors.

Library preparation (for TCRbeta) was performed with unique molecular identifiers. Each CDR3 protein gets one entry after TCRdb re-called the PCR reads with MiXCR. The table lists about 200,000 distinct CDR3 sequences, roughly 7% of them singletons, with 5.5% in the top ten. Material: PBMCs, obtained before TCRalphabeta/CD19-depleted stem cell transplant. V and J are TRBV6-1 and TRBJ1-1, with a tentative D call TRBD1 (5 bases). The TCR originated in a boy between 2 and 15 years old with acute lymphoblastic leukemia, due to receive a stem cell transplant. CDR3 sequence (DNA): TGTGCCAGCCAACTCGTAGGGACGGCGAACACTGAAGCTTTCTTT. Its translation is CASQLVGTANTEAFF.